Each of the 14 T cell receptor beta chains below was sequenced from the same sample in a study of T cell responses to AZD1222 COVID-19 vaccine. Data came from immunoSEQ multiplex PCR; TCRdb stores just in-frame clones and leaves some out. The data contain around 78,000 clones, 87% of them singletons. Sequenced here: peripheral blood, sampled on day 0 of AZD1222 vaccination. The receptor set was obtained from an adult in good health.

The chain has TRBV7-3 and TRBJ2-1, with TRBD1 identical over 9 bases. Looked up from germline, CDR1 is SGHTA and CDR2 is FQGTGA. This CDR3 region has 16 residues. Trimming took 1 base from V and 2 from J; bases not matched to a gene: 3. CDR3 in DNA: TGTGCCAGCAGCTTAAGACAGGGGGGGACCTACAATGAGCAGTTCTTC. It yields the protein CASSLRQGGTYNEQFF.

This clone was seen a single time. The CDR3 DNA follows: TGCGCCAGCAGCCCAAGGACAGAGGCCGGGGAGCTGTTTTTT. This codes for CASSPRTEAGELFF. V usage is TRBV5-1 and J usage is TRBJ2-2; perhaps TRBD1 as D (6 bases). CDR3 length equals 14 residues. Germline V gene lookup returns CDR1 SGHRS and CDR2 YFSETQ. Trimming left V 4 bases short and J 6 bases short, with 13 bases between.

The chain joins TRBV28 to TRBJ2-1; D is perhaps TRBD1 (5 bases). The CDR3 has 14 residues. Deletions cut 8 bases from V and 9 bases from J, with 20 bases between. Germline V gene data show CDR1 as MDHEN and CDR2 as SYDVKM. The CDR3 reads CASGAPSQSVEQFF. CDR3 bases: TGTGCCAGCGGGGCCCCCTCGCAGTCAGTTGAGCAGTTCTTC.

The chain recombines TRBV10-2 with TRBJ2-5; D may be TRBD1 (5 bases). The CDR3 runs 14 residues. The ends were cut back, 4 bases at V and 0 bases at J, with 9 bases in the middle. Germline V gives CDR1 WSHSY, CDR2 SAAADI. This CDR3 is CASSGTGYQETQYF. The CDR3 DNA reads as TGCGCCAGCAGTGGTACAGGCTACCAAGAGACCCAGTACTTC.

The chain has TRBV6-1 and TRBJ2-7, with 8 bases aligning to TRBD2. The CDR3 consists of 14 residues. Germline CDR1 reads MNHNS; CDR2 reads SASEGT. With 3 bases clipped from V and 3 bases from J, the junction kept 4 bases outside the gene matches. The CDR3 DNA is TGTGCCAGCAGTGAGACTAGCGCTATCTACGAGCAGTACTTC. Translated: CASSETSAIYEQYF.

For the CDR3, the DNA is TGTGCCAGCAGCTTGTGGCAAAGCACTGAAGCTTTCTTT. Encoded protein: CASSLWQSTEAFF. This chain uses TRBV5-8 with TRBJ1-1; D unclear. The CDR3 spans 13 residues. Germline V gene lookup returns CDR1 SGHTS and CDR2 YDEGEE. Trimming stripped 1 base from V and 4 bases from J, with 8 bases between. The entire variable domain, with the rest obtained from reference TRBV5-8 and TRBJ1-1, is as follows: EAGVTQSPTHLIKTRGQQATLRCSPISGHTSVYWYQQALGLGLQFLLWYDEGEERNRGNFPPRFSGRQFPNYSSELNVNALELEDSALYLCASSLWQSTEAFFGQGTRLTVV.

This clone was picked up a small number of times. A junction end diverges from the germline sequence, so it may reflect a read error. This chain joins TRBV6-7 and TRBJ2-3; unclear D gene. TRBV6-7 qualifies as an ORF whose function is uncertain. The CDR3 length is 20 residues. CDR3 nucleotides: TGTGCCAGCAGCTACTTAGGGTTTAGTTGGCGCCGAACGGGCACAGATACGCAGTATTTT. This codes for CASSYLGFSWRRTGTDTQYF.

This clone came up once. The chain couples TRBV18 to TRBJ2-2; D could derive from TRBD1 or TRBD2 (5 bases each). V lost 3 bases and J lost 1, with 12 bases in between. Germline V gives CDR1 KGHSH, CDR2 LQKENI. This CDR3 is 16 amino acids long. This CDR3 reads CASSPSGTVNTGELFF. The CDR3 DNA follows: TGTGCCAGCTCACCCTCCGGGACGGTGAACACCGGGGAGCTGTTTTTT.

The rearrangement joins TRBV4-3 to TRBJ1-6, with a possible D match to TRBD1 (5 bases). The CDR3 is 16 residues long. Germline V gene sequence: CDR1 LGHNA, CDR2 YSLEER. Trimming took off 1 base at V and 5 bases at J, with 12 bases between the two ends. In nucleotides, the CDR3 is TGCGCCAGCAGCCAAGCTACAACAGGCAATAATTCACCCCTCCACTTT. Residues: CASSQATTGNNSPLHF.

This CDR3 reads CASSVGQGGYGYTF. In DNA, the CDR3 is TGTGCCAGCAGCGTTGGACAGGGAGGCTATGGCTACACCTTC. The chain recombines TRBV7-2 with TRBJ1-2, with 8 bases identical to TRBD1. V lost 5 bases and J lost 4; bases outside the gene matches: 6. This CDR3 is built from 14 residues. Germline values: CDR1 SGHTA, CDR2 FQGNSA.

This clone has only one observation. The chain uses TRBV11-2 and TRBJ1-4; D remains ambiguous. Germline assignment: CDR1 SGHAT and CDR2 FQNNGV. The CDR3 is made up of 16 amino acids. V lost 5 bases to trimming and J lost 2 bases, with 15 bases between them. The CDR3 region is CASSPPLPGTNEKLFF. The CDR3 region has the DNA TGTGCCAGCAGCCCCCCCCTACCGGGGACTAATGAAAAACTGTTTTTT.

V is TRBV7-3 and J is TRBJ2-7; a weak D match, TRBD2 (6 bases). From germline, CDR1 is SGHTA and CDR2 FQGTGA. This CDR3 contains 12 residues. Trimming shortened V by 5 bases and J by 6 bases, and 11 bases separated the two germline ends. The DNA for the CDR3 is TGTGCCAGCAGCACCCCCGGGGGCGAGCAGTACTTC. This codes for CASSTPGGEQYF.

The chain carries TRBV29-1 and TRBJ1-5; maybe TRBD1 (5 bases). Germline values: CDR1 SQVTM, CDR2 ANQGSEA. The CDR3 totals 13 residues. V lost 6 bases and J 7 bases, leaving 16 bases between the germline ends. CDR3 DNA: TGCAGCGTCGGGACCGGGGCGGGACAGCCCCAGCATTTT. Residues: CSVGTGAGQPQHF.

V is TRBV7-2 and J is TRBJ1-2; perhaps TRBD1 as D (5 bases). This CDR3 has 14 residues. Germline V gene data show CDR1 as SGHTA and CDR2 as FQGNSA. Between the trimmed V and J ends, which lost 4 bases and 2 bases, there was a span of 11 bases. The CDR3 here is CASSSDGGNYGYTF. For the CDR3, the DNA is TGTGCCAGCAGCTCGGACGGGGGGAACTATGGCTACACCTTC.